One and the same sample provided the 16 T cell receptor beta chains below, sequenced in a study of cytomegalovirus exposure and HLA in healthy donors (dated by TCRdb to about 2017). Libraries were prepared through the immunoSEQ multiplex PCR assay. The multiplex PCR relied on a mix of 60 forward primers for TCR Vbeta segments and 13 reverse primers for TCR Jbeta segments. TCRdb took this table from immuneACCESS and kept in-frame rearrangements with V and J called. Such tables lack part of the clones; where checked against another copy, unresolved V genes explain under half of the gap, and the rest is unexplained. The sample records under 150,000 clones, approximately 8.9% of which are singletons. Clones ranked in the top ten supply roughly 6.4% of the sample. The sequencing sample was made of PBMCs. The receptors shown here come from a woman aged 40 to 50 in good health and CMV-seropositive.

DNA of the CDR3: TGTGCCAGCAGTGAACAGGGCGCGAACGAGCAGTACTTC. This translates into CASSEQGANEQYF. The V and J genes are TRBV6-1 and TRBJ2-7, with a weak D call TRBD1 (5 bases). This CDR3 has 13 amino acids. The V end was cut by 2 bases, the J end by 5 bases, with 10 bases between. The V gene's germline CDR1 is MNHNS and CDR2 SASEGT.

In this sample, this clone turned up a few times. The V gene is TRBV14, the J gene TRBJ1-1; D gene uncertain. Germline V gives CDR1 SGHDN, CDR2 FVKESK. The V end lost 2 bases, the J end lost 1 base, and 5 bases lay between the germline ends. The CDR3 loop spans 13 amino acids. The CDR3: CASSQFKNTEAFF. For the CDR3, the DNA is TGTGCCAGCAGCCAATTTAAGAACACTGAAGCTTTCTTT.

In its sample, this clone was seen a few times. The V gene is TRBV9, the J gene TRBJ2-1, with D perhaps matching TRBD1 (5 bases). CDR3 size: 13 residues. Trimming pared 0 bases from V and 4 bases from J, leaving 5 bases between. Germline CDR1 is SGDLS and CDR2 is YYNGEE. CDR3 protein: CASSVGQYNEQFF. The CDR3 nucleotides read TGTGCCAGCAGCGTAGGACAGTACAATGAGCAGTTCTTC.

In this sample, this clone turned up a few times. The chain has TRBV19 and TRBJ1-5; 7 bases fit TRBD1. The CDR3 extends over 14 amino acids. Germline lookup yields CDR1 LNHDA and CDR2 SQIVND (reference sequence). J lost 4 bases, V lost 5 bases, and 5 bases had no gene match. The CDR3 loop is CASSGTAPNQPQHF. CDR3 DNA: TGTGCCAGTAGTGGGACAGCACCAAATCAGCCCCAGCATTTT.

CDR3: CASSRDSVRAGSPLHF. Written as DNA, the CDR3 is TGTGCCAGCAGCCGTGATTCGGTCAGGGCGGGATCACCCCTCCACTTT. The chain joins TRBV7-6 to TRBJ1-6; the D gene is possibly TRBD1 (5 bases). The CDR3 totals 16 residues. V lost 5 bases and J lost 10, with 21 bases in between. Per germline, CDR1 SGHVS and CDR2 FNYEAQ.

This clone has a handful of counts. This sequence joins TRBV7-3 and TRBJ2-3, with TRBD2 matching 14 bases. Germline values: CDR1 SGHTA, CDR2 FQGTGA. V trimming: 3 bases; J trimming: 5 bases; junction bases outside the gene matches: 4. The CDR3 sequence is 16 residues long. The CDR3 is CASSLTSGGARDTQYF. The CDR3 coding sequence is TGTGCCAGCAGCTTGACTAGCGGGGGGGCGAGAGATACGCAGTATTTT. The full variable domain, its missing parts supplied by reference TRBV7-3 and TRBJ2-3, is GAGVSQTPSNKVTEKGKYVELRCDPISGHTALYWYRQSLGQGPEFLIYFQGTGAADDSGLPNDRFFAVRPEGSVSTLKIQRTERGDSAVYLCASSLTSGGARDTQYFGPGTRLTVL.

The genes are TRBV5-1 and TRBJ2-5; tentative D call: TRBD1 (6 bases). Trimming pared 0 bases from V and 3 bases from J, leaving 6 bases between. The CDR3 is 13 residues long. CDR1 is SGHRS, CDR2 YFSETQ, per germline. CDR3 nucleotides: TGCGCCAGCAGCTTGGGGACAGAAGAGACCCAGTACTTC. It codes for CASSLGTEETQYF.

This clone has just a few counts. The chain is built from TRBV4-1 and TRBJ1-3; no clear D gene. Looked up from germline, CDR1 is MGHRA and CDR2 is YSYEKL. Trimming cost V 0 bases and J 0 bases, with 18 bases left between them. CDR3 size: 19 residues. The CDR3 bases are TGCGCCAGCAGCCAAGATGAAGCCCGGGGTGTAGGCTCTGGAAACACCATATATTTT. It encodes CASSQDEARGVGSGNTIYF.

The CDR3 DNA reads TGCGCCAGCAGGGGTCGCGGGGGAAACTATGGCTACACCTTC. The encoded protein is CASRGRGGNYGYTF. The rearrangement joins TRBV5-1 to TRBJ1-2, with TRBD1 as a possible D gene (5 bases). The CDR3 is 14 residues long. V was clipped by 5 bases and J by 2 bases, with 13 bases between them. Germline V lookup: CDR1 SGHRS, CDR2 YFSETQ.

The V call is TRBV4-1, the J call TRBJ1-5, with D possibly matching TRBD1 (6 bases). This CDR3 comprises 15 residues. The germline CDR1 and CDR2 sequences are MGHRA and YSYEKL. The V end was cut by 0 bases, the J end by 3 bases, with 9 bases between. Here the CDR3 DNA reads TGCGCCAGCAGCCAAGACGGGGGGCTCAATCAGCCCCAGCATTTT. It encodes CASSQDGGLNQPQHF.

This clone was detected a few times. The chain has TRBV9 and TRBJ1-4; 10 nucleotides line up with TRBD1. The CDR3 loop spans 14 amino acids. V was pared by 2 bases and J by 5 bases, with 0 bases of the junction left unmatched. The germline V gene encodes CDR1 SGDLS and CDR2 YYNGEE. DNA of the CDR3: TGTGCCAGCAGCGTGGGACAGGGGAATGAAAAACTGTTTTTT. It encodes CASSVGQGNEKLFF.

This sequence joins TRBV6-6 and TRBJ2-3; 10 bases agree with TRBD1. Looked up from germline, CDR1 is MNHNY and CDR2 is SVGAGI (reference sequence). The V segment lost 6 bases and the J segment 2 bases; nucleotides outside the gene matches: 5. The CDR3 spans 15 residues. In nucleotides, the CDR3 is TGTGCCAGCAGCCGGGACAGGGGTGACACAGATACGCAGTATTTT. As protein: CASSRDRGDTDTQYF.

This clone was detected a few times. The gene calls are TRBV6-1 and TRBJ1-6; D is unclear. CDR1 is MNHNS and CDR2 is SASEGT in the germline V gene. The V end lost 4 bases, the J end lost 0 bases, and 7 bases lay between the germline ends. The CDR3 is 15 residues long. CDR3 protein: CASSGEFSYNSPLHF. The CDR3 DNA follows: TGTGCCAGCAGTGGGGAGTTCTCCTATAATTCACCCCTCCACTTT.

There are a few counts of this clone. The chain employs TRBV5-4 and TRBJ1-3, with a weak D call TRBD1 (5 bases). With 0 bases removed from V and 6 bases from J, the gap between germline ends came to 7 bases. CDR3 length: 13 residues. The V gene's germline CDR1 is SGHNT and CDR2 YYREEE (reference sequence). The CDR3 DNA is TGTGCCAGCAGCTTGGGGGGGGAAAACACCATATATTTT. It translates to CASSLGGENTIYF.

The chain has TRBV6-1 and TRBJ1-5; no reliable D call. Trimming removed 1 base at V and 4 bases at J, with 8 bases between. This CDR3 is built from 14 residues. Germline V gene lookup returns CDR1 MNHNS and CDR2 SASEGT. CDR3 in amino acids: CASSEGAANQPQHF. The CDR3 DNA sequence: TGTGCCAGCAGTGAAGGGGCAGCTAATCAGCCCCAGCATTTT.

The chain recombines TRBV6-5 with TRBJ2-3; D may be TRBD1 (5 bases). This CDR3 has 16 residues. Germline CDR1 is MNHEY and CDR2 is SVGAGI. V gave up 4 bases and J gave up 2 bases, with 16 bases separating them. The CDR3 nucleotides are TGTGCCAGCAGTTCCCAGACAGTTGGAGTCACAGATACGCAGTATTTT. It yields the protein CASSSQTVGVTDTQYF.